This is a list of T cell receptor beta chains from one sample in a study of T cell changes during pregnancy in multiple sclerosis. Profiled with immunoSEQ multiplex PCR; TCRdb holds only in-frame clones, not every one. Here the sample spans roughly 100,000 clones, 85% to 95% being singletons. Sequenced here: peripheral blood, sampled after pregnancy. These receptors all stem from a female donor with multiple sclerosis, enrolled in a pregnancy study. The CDR3 runs from the conserved cysteine through the conserved F or W. The D gene is left open where the match is weak. Size values are once, few and many counts, or a class for expanded clones, and some rows have none.

TRBV28	TRBD1	.	TRBJ2-4	CASRERDRGAKNIQYF	TGTGCCAGCAGAGAACGGGACAGGGGTGCCAAAAACATTCAGTACTTC
TRBV15	.	.	TRBJ1-2	CATSSMGRGYTF	TGTGCCACCAGCAGTATGGGCCGGGGCTACACCTTC
TRBV5-6	TRBD1	.	TRBJ2-6	CASRVGVTGGAFGANVLTF	TGTGCCAGCAGGGTCGGGGTGACAGGGGGCGCATTTGGGGCCAACGTCCTGACTTTC
TRBV29-1	TRBD1	.	TRBJ2-7	CSVRRGSDEQYF	TGCAGCGTTCGCAGGGGGTCCGACGAGCAGTACTTC
TRBV5-1	TRBD1	.	TRBJ1-4	CASSLRPGGSEKLFF	TGCGCCAGCAGCTTGAGGCCAGGGGGCAGTGAAAAACTGTTTTTT
TRBV13	TRBD2	.	TRBJ2-7	CASSSRLGGRVDEQYF	TGTGCCAGCAGCTCCCGACTCGGCGGGAGGGTCGACGAGCAGTACTTC
TRBV28	TRBD1	.	TRBJ2-2	CAIMTGSLGTGELFF	TGTGCCATTATGACAGGGTCGTTGGGCACCGGGGAGCTGTTTTTT
TRBV11-2	TRBD2	.	TRBJ2-5	CASSLELAGQETQYF	TGTGCCAGCAGCTTAGAACTAGCGGGCCAAGAGACCCAGTACTTC
TRBV27	TRBD1	once	TRBJ1-1	CASSPWTGRGPTEAFF	TGTGCCAGCAGTCCATGGACAGGGAGGGGGCCCACTGAAGCTTTCTTT
TRBV18	.	.	TRBJ2-7	CASSPAPSYEQYF	TGTGCCAGCTCACCCGCGCCTTCCTACGAGCAGTACTTC
TRBV9	TRBD2	once	TRBJ2-5	CASSVTSGEETQYF	TGTGCCAGCAGCGTAACGAGCGGGGAAGAGACCCAGTACTTC
TRBV9	TRBD2	.	TRBJ2-1	CASSAGLAGYNEQFF	TGTGCCAGCAGCGCCGGACTAGCGGGTTACAATGAGCAGTTCTTC
TRBV5-1	TRBD2	.	TRBJ2-5	CASSGLAGVVGGETQYF	TGCGCCAGCAGCGGACTAGCGGGAGTCGTGGGAGGAGAGACCCAGTACTTC
TRBV7-6	TRBD2	.	TRBJ2-2	CASSRPGGGGGELFF	TGTGCCAGCAGTAGGCCCGGCGGGGGTGGCGGGGAGCTGTTTTTT
TRBV7-2	TRBD2	.	TRBJ2-3	CASSPIGGGSSTDTQYF	TGTGCCAGCAGCCCCATCGGGGGGGGTTCTAGCACAGATACGCAGTATTTT
TRBV5-1	.	.	TRBJ2-5	CASSPTGGGAQETQYF	TGCGCCAGCAGCCCGACGGGGGGCGGAGCCCAAGAGACCCAGTACTTC
TRBV28	.	.	TRBJ2-1	CASSLNVVGEQFF	TGTGCCAGCAGTTTAAATGTGGTCGGGGAGCAGTTCTTC
TRBV7-6	TRBD2	few	TRBJ2-2	CASSLAAGGPGDTGELFF	TGTGCCAGCAGCTTAGCAGCGGGAGGGCCTGGGGACACCGGGGAGCTGTTTTTT
TRBV30	.	.	TRBJ1-2	CAWSVGGRTEGYTF	TGTGCCTGGAGTGTAGGAGGGCGTACTGAGGGCTACACCTTC
TRBV14	TRBD1	.	TRBJ1-2	CASSQVQGNYGYTF	TGTGCCAGCAGCCAAGTACAGGGGAACTATGGCTACACCTTC
TRBV11-3	.	.	TRBJ2-2	CASSFGQSTGELFF	TGTGCCAGCAGCTTCGGACAATCCACCGGGGAGCTGTTTTTT
TRBV5-1	TRBD2	.	TRBJ2-5	CASSHIAGGRETQYF	TGCGCCAGCAGCCACATAGCGGGAGGGCGAGAGACCCAGTACTTC
TRBV10-1	TRBD1	.	TRBJ1-1	CASSLRGTGGTFF	TGCGCCAGCAGCCTTAGAGGGACAGGGGGAACTTTCTTT
TRBV6-5	.	once	TRBJ2-7	CASRGPSYEQYF	TGTGCCAGCAGGGGGCCCTCCTACGAGCAGTACTTC
TRBV2	.	.	TRBJ2-1	CASSELRGSGNEQFF	TGTGCCAGCAGTGAACTCAGGGGTTCTGGCAATGAGCAGTTCTTC
TRBV12-2	.	.	TRBJ2-2	CASRLVRPTGELFF	TGTGCAAGTCGCTTAGTGCGGCCGACCGGGGAGCTGTTTTTT
TRBV27	.	.	TRBJ2-3	CASSRGSSTDTQYF	TGTGCCAGCAGCCGGGGTTCTAGCACAGATACGCAGTATTTT
TRBV13	TRBD1	.	TRBJ2-3	CASSEGGQGSTDTQYF	TGTGCCAGCAGCGAAGGGGGACAGGGTAGCACAGATACGCAGTATTTT
TRBV30	.	.	TRBJ2-3	CAWIKDNLGDTQYF	TGTGCCTGGATCAAGGACAACTTGGGAGATACGCAGTATTTT
TRBV18	.	.	TRBJ2-7	CASSPPGPYEQYF	TGTGCCAGCTCACCACCTGGGCCCTACGAGCAGTACTTC
TRBV5-6	.	.	TRBJ1-1	CASSLGGGRAEAFF	TGTGCCAGCAGCTTGGGGGGGGGCAGGGCTGAAGCTTTCTTT
TRBV6-1	.	.	TRBJ1-3	CASSETLPGHFASGNTIYF	TGTGCCAGCAGTGAAACTCTCCCGGGACACTTCGCCTCTGGAAACACCATATATTTT
TRBV27	.	.	TRBJ1-3	CASRAGFSGNTIYF	TGTGCCAGCCGGGCAGGGTTCTCTGGAAACACCATATATTTT
TRBV18	TRBD1	.	TRBJ1-2	CASSEDRGPANYGYTF	TGTGCCAGCTCAGAGGACAGGGGCCCAGCTAACTATGGCTACACCTTC
TRBV5-1	TRBD2	.	TRBJ2-5	CASSFTGTRTETQYF	TGCGCCAGCAGCTTCACCGGGACTAGGACGGAGACCCAGTACTTC
TRBV4-1	TRBD1	.	TRBJ2-7	CASSPPGTVTYEQYF	TGCGCCAGCAGCCCCCCCGGGACAGTGACCTACGAGCAGTACTTC
TRBV6-1	.	.	TRBJ1-3	CASSEVVLGGTGNTIYF	TGTGCCAGCAGTGAAGTAGTATTAGGAGGGACCGGAAACACCATATATTTT